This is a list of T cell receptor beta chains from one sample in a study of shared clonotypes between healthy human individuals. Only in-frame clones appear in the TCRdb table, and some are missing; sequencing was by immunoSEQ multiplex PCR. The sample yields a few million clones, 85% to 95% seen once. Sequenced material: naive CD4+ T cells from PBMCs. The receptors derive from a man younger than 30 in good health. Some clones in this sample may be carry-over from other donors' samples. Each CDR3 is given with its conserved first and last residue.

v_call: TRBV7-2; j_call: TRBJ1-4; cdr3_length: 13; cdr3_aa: CASSLEVNEKLFF
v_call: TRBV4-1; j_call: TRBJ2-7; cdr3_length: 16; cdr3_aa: CASSPMRVTGVDEQYF
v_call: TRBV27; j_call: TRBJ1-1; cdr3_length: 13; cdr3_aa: CASSLGASTEAFF
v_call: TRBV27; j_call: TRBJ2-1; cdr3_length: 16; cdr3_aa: CASSSPSGRAYNEQFF
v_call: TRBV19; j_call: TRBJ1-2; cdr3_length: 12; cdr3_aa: CASNRGEEPETF
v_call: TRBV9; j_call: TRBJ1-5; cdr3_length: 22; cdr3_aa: CASSVDPWGADRGRESNQPQHF
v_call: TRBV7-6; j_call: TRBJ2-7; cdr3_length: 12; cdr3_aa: CASSPRGNEQYF
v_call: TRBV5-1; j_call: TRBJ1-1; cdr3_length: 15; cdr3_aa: CASTETGTGITEAFF
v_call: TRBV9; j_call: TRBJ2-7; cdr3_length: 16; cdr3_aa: CASSLLSGLDFDEQYF
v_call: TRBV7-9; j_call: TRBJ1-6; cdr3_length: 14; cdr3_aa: CASSLAGRDSPLHF
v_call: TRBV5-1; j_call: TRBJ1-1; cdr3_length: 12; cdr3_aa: CASSLGSTEAFF
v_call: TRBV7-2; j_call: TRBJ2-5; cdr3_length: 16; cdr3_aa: CASSWGTSGSWETQYF
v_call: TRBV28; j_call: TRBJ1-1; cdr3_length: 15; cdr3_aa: CASTANGQGGTEAFF
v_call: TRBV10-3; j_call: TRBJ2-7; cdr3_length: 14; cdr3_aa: CAISESNTPYEQYF
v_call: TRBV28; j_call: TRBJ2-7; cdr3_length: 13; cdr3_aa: CASSSPSSYEQYF
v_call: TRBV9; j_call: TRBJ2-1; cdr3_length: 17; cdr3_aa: CASSVATTTGIYNEQFF
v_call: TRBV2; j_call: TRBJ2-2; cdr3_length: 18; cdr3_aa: CASRFPDNRLEGAGELFF
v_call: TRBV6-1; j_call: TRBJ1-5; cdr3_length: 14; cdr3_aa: CASSLQKENQPQHF
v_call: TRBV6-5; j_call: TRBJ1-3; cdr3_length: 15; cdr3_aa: CASSPGPFSGNTIYF
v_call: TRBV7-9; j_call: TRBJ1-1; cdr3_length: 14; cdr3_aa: CASSFTGMNTEAFF
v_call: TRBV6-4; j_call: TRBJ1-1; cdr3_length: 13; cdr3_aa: CASSADRGQGAFF
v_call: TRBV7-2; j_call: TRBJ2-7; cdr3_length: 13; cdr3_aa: CASSSQGADEQYF
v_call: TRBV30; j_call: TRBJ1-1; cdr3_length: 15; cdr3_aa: CAWSVSWVRGTEAFF
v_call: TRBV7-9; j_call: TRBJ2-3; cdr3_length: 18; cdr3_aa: CASSSSGTSGRSTDTQYF
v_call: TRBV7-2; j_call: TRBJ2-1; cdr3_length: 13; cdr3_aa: CASSALPFGEQFF
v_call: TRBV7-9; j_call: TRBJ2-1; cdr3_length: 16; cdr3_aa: CASSLTAGGSYNEQFF
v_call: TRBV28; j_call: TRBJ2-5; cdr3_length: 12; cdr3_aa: CASAGGYETQYF
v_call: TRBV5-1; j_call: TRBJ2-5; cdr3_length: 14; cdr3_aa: CASSFMSPQETQYF
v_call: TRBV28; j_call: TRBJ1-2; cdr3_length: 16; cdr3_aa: CASSSSPDVQLYGYTF
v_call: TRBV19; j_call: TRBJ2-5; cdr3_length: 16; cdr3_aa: CASSPGTSGRSETQYF
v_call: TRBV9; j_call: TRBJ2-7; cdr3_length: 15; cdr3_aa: CASSVATGSSYEQYF
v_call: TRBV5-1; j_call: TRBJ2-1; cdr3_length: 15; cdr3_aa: CASSLGDRELWEQFF
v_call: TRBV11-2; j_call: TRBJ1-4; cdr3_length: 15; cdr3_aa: CASSLSAASNEKLFF